Each of the 8 T cell receptor beta chains below was sequenced from the same sample in a study of shared clonotypes between healthy human individuals. This table comes from immunoSEQ multiplex PCR, and its TCRdb copy is limited to in-frame clones, with some not included. There are approximately 500,000 clones in the sample; more than 65% occur only once, and approximately 12% lies in the top ten. The sample taken for sequencing was PBMCs. These receptors were taken from a woman in her thirties or forties in good health. Some clones in this sample may be carry-over from other donors' samples.

The chain recombines TRBV10-3 with TRBJ2-1; 10 bases agree with TRBD2. This CDR3 has 15 amino acids. Germline loops: CDR1 ENHRY, CDR2 SYGVKD. Trimming removed 2 bases from V and 2 bases from J; junction bases left unmatched: 0. CDR3 in amino acids: CAISELAGAYNEQFF. The CDR3 nucleotides are TGTGCCATCAGTGAGCTAGCGGGAGCCTACAATGAGCAGTTCTTC.

The J gene is TRBJ2-7, the V gene TRBV5-4; TRBD2 matches at 10 bases. V gave up 3 bases and J gave up 2 bases; unmatched junction bases: 5. Germline CDR1 SGHNT, CDR2 YYREEE (reference sequence). The CDR3 contains 15 residues. The CDR3 sequence is CASSSTSGIPYEQYF. The CDR3 DNA reads TGTGCCAGCAGCTCCACTAGCGGGATTCCCTACGAGCAGTACTTC. Filled out from reference TRBV5-4 and TRBJ2-7, the complete variable domain reads ETGVTQSPTHLIKTRGQQVTLRCSSQSGHNTVSWYQQALGQGPQFIFQYYREEENGRGNFPPRFSGLQFPNYSSELNVNALELDDSALYLCASSSTSGIPYEQYFGPGTRLTVT.

V gene TRBV4-1 combines with J gene TRBJ1-2; maybe TRBD1 (5 bases). The ends were cut back, 1 base at V and 7 bases at J, with 19 bases in the middle. In germline, CDR1 is MGHRA, CDR2 YSYEKL. There are 16 residues in the CDR3. The CDR3 sequence is CASSQVPRGPIRGYTF. The DNA for the CDR3 is TGCGCCAGCAGCCAAGTACCTCGGGGACCTATACGTGGCTACACCTTC.

The chain recombines TRBV27 with TRBJ1-5, with D perhaps matching TRBD1 (5 bases). V was shortened by 1 base and J by 0 bases, with 7 bases between the two germline ends. CDR1 and CDR2 (germline): MNHEY, SMNVEV (reference sequence). The CDR3 is made up of 15 amino acids. The CDR3: CASSLYRYSNQPQHF. CDR3 sequence (DNA): TGTGCCAGCAGTTTATACAGGTATAGCAATCAGCCCCAGCATTTT.

J is TRBJ1-4 and V is TRBV2; D unclear. V shed 2 bases and J shed 5 bases, with 9 bases lying between them. The CDR3 runs to 14 residues. CDR1 and CDR2 from the germline V gene are SNHLY and FYNNEI. The DNA for the CDR3 is TGTGCCAGCAGTGAAACCAGAACGAATGAAAAACTGTTTTTT. Translated: CASSETRTNEKLFF.

This clone was seen just once. The genes are TRBV18 and TRBJ1-1, with D possibly being TRBD1 (5 bases). This CDR3 region has 15 residues. CDR1 and CDR2 from the germline V gene are KGHSH and LQKENI. Deletions cut 2 bases from V and 3 bases from J, with 13 bases between. CDR3 in amino acids: CASSPYTRAHTEAFF. In DNA, the CDR3 is TGTGCCAGCTCACCATATACCAGGGCCCACACTGAAGCTTTCTTT.

A remark on this clone: Possible read error: a much larger clone is one base away. Within the sample, other DNA sequences also encode this same CDR3. This rearrangement joins TRBV5-1 to TRBJ2-3; either TRBD1 or TRBD2 may fit D (6 bases each). This CDR3 is built from 14 residues. Germline CDR1 and CDR2: SGHRS and YFSETQ. V lost 2 bases and J lost 2, with 9 bases in between. For the CDR3, the DNA is TGCGCCAGCAGCTTTGGGGGGCCCACAGATACGCAGTATTTT. This codes for CASSFGGPTDTQYF.

The V and J genes are TRBV7-3 and TRBJ2-3; D remains ambiguous. Trimming stripped 5 bases from V and 0 bases from J, with 12 bases between. CDR1 is SGHTA, CDR2 FQGTGA, per germline. This CDR3 is built from 15 residues. CDR3 sequence reads: CASSPAMGSTDTQYF. The CDR3 coding sequence is TGTGCCAGCAGCCCGGCCATGGGCAGCACAGATACGCAGTATTTT.